This TCR beta chain was found in a study of T cell responses to AZD1222 COVID-19 vaccine. Regarding the study as a whole: Baseline seropositivity occurred in only 5 to 7 AZD1222 recipients. Among spike-specific TCRs, nearly half reportedly target unmutated variant regions. Regions 160-218 and 743-854 dominated among vaccine-associated CD4 TCRs spanning spike.

TCRdb's copy holds only in-frame clones and misses some; the assay was immunoSEQ multiplex PCR. This repertoire shows some 120,000 clones, roughly 87% found once; its top ten account for 7.5%. Comments on this clone: Its antigen is not known.

Germline V gene data show CDR1 as KGHSH and CDR2 as LQKENI. The length of the CDR3 is 17 residues. V gave up 2 bases and J gave up 3 bases, with 17 bases separating them. The chain links TRBV18 to TRBJ2-1; possibly TRBD2 for D (6 bases). The TCR was taken from an adult in good health. The sample was peripheral blood, taken on day 0 of AZD1222 vaccination. CDR3 coding DNA: TGTGCCAGCTCACCAGAGGGCGGTGGACTACTCTACAATGAGCAGTTCTTC. Amino acids: CASSPEGGGLLYNEQFF.